The sample holds a few counts of the clone carrying this T cell receptor (beta chain). The antigen is unknown. One entry per CDR3 protein results from TCRdb running MiXCR on the 5' RACE reads. This table has about 320,000 distinct CDR3 sequences, about 9.9% appearing once. This specimen comes from a study of CD8 T cells in ankylosing spondylitis. Whole-study findings and limits: Previous work reported some of these motif variants in the synovial fluid and blood of reactive arthritis. Disease-linked clones, CD8+, were relatively rare in peripheral blood.

This CDR3 spans 14 amino acids. Germline V gene sequence: CDR1 SGHKS, CDR2 YYEKEE (reference sequence). V dropped 4 bases and J dropped 8; count of bases not matched to a gene: 7. The origin of this receptor is a female donor with ankylosing spondylitis or in good health (not recorded which). This rearrangement joins TRBV5-5 to TRBJ2-2; the match to TRBD1 covers 8 bases. The source material was blood, either unsorted or a sorted T cell fraction (not recorded which). The CDR3 loop is CASSTSTGAGELFF. The CDR3 DNA follows: TGTGCCAGCAGCACCTCGACAGGGGCAGGGGAGCTGTTTTTT.